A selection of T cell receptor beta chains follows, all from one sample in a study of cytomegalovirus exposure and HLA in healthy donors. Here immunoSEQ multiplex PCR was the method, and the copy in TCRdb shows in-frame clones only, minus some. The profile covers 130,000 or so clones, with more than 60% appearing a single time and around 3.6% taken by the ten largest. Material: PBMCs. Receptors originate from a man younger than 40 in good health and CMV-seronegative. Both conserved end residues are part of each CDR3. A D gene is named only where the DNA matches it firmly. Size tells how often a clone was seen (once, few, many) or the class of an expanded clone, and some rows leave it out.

cdr3_nt: TGTGCCAGCAGCACTCCCTTGGCGGGGGGGGCAGATACGCAGTATTTT; cdr3_aa: CASSTPLAGGADTQYF; d_call: TRBD2; v_call: TRBV7-2; clone_size: .; j_call: TRBJ2-3
cdr3_nt: TGTGCCAGCAGCCCTCCTAGCGGAACTAGCACAGATACGCAGTATTTT; cdr3_aa: CASSPPSGTSTDTQYF; d_call: TRBD2; v_call: TRBV5-4; clone_size: .; j_call: TRBJ2-3
cdr3_nt: TGCGCCAGCAGCCTGGACAGAACGAACACTGAAGCTTTCTTT; cdr3_aa: CASSLDRTNTEAFF; d_call: .; v_call: TRBV5-1; clone_size: .; j_call: TRBJ1-1
cdr3_nt: TGTGCCAGCAGTTTGGCAGGGGGCTCATACGAGCAGTACTTC; cdr3_aa: CASSLAGGSYEQYF; d_call: TRBD1; v_call: TRBV6-5; clone_size: .; j_call: TRBJ2-7
cdr3_nt: TGTGCCAGCAGCCTAACCCGGGACACTGAAGCTTTCTTT; cdr3_aa: CASSLTRDTEAFF; d_call: .; v_call: TRBV7-9; clone_size: .; j_call: TRBJ1-1
cdr3_nt: TGTGCCTGGAGGGGAGGACACGACTACGAGCAGTACTTC; cdr3_aa: CAWRGGHDYEQYF; d_call: .; v_call: TRBV30; clone_size: .; j_call: TRBJ2-7
cdr3_nt: TGTGCCAGCAGACTCGTAGCGGGAGAATTCAATGAGCAGTTCTTC; cdr3_aa: CASRLVAGEFNEQFF; d_call: TRBD2; v_call: TRBV7-2; clone_size: .; j_call: TRBJ2-1
cdr3_nt: TGTGCCAGCAGCGTAGGGTCAGGGGAAAATCAGCCCCAGCATTTT; cdr3_aa: CASSVGSGENQPQHF; d_call: .; v_call: TRBV9; clone_size: once; j_call: TRBJ1-5
cdr3_nt: TGTGCCAGCAGGGACTCTGGAAACACCATATATTTT; cdr3_aa: CASRDSGNTIYF; d_call: .; v_call: TRBV19; clone_size: few; j_call: TRBJ1-3
cdr3_nt: TGTGCCAGCAGCTTAAAACAAAACACTGAAGCTTTCTTT; cdr3_aa: CASSLKQNTEAFF; d_call: .; v_call: TRBV7-7; clone_size: .; j_call: TRBJ1-1
cdr3_nt: TGTGCCAGCAGCCCCGGGGGACTAGTGGACAATGAGCAGTTCTTC; cdr3_aa: CASSPGGLVDNEQFF; d_call: TRBD2; v_call: TRBV9; clone_size: .; j_call: TRBJ2-1
cdr3_nt: TGTGCCATCAGTGGAACAGGCCATACCGGGACTAGCGAACCCTACGAGCAGTACTTC; cdr3_aa: CAISGTGHTGTSEPYEQYF; d_call: TRBD2; v_call: TRBV10-3; clone_size: .; j_call: TRBJ2-7
cdr3_nt: TGTGCCAGCAGCAAAGTTCCGTTGGGAACAGGGGTCTATGGCTACACCTTC; cdr3_aa: CASSKVPLGTGVYGYTF; d_call: .; v_call: TRBV21-1; clone_size: .; j_call: TRBJ1-2
cdr3_nt: TGTGCCACCCGGACAGGCCTCTCCTACGAGCAGTACTTC; cdr3_aa: CATRTGLSYEQYF; d_call: TRBD1; v_call: TRBV2; clone_size: .; j_call: TRBJ2-7
cdr3_nt: TGTGCCACCAGCAGAGAACAGGGGGCGTACACTGAAGCTTTCTTT; cdr3_aa: CATSREQGAYTEAFF; d_call: TRBD1; v_call: TRBV15; clone_size: .; j_call: TRBJ1-1
cdr3_nt: TGTGCCAGCAGTCCCTCTCGGAGCTCCTACAATGAGCAGTTCTTC; cdr3_aa: CASSPSRSSYNEQFF; d_call: .; v_call: TRBV27; clone_size: .; j_call: TRBJ2-1
cdr3_nt: TGTGCTAGTGGTTTGTGGCAGGGGGCCTACAATGAGCAGTTCTTC; cdr3_aa: CASGLWQGAYNEQFF; d_call: TRBD1; v_call: TRBV12-5; clone_size: .; j_call: TRBJ2-1
cdr3_nt: TGTGCCAGCAGTATAGGGGACTTTCACACAGATACGCAGTATTTT; cdr3_aa: CASSIGDFHTDTQYF; d_call: .; v_call: TRBV7-9; clone_size: .; j_call: TRBJ2-3
cdr3_nt: TGTGCCGCCCGTACCGGGACAGGGGCCACCGGGGAGCTGTTTTTT; cdr3_aa: CAARTGTGATGELFF; d_call: TRBD1; v_call: TRBV10-3; clone_size: .; j_call: TRBJ2-2
cdr3_nt: TGTGCCTGGAGTAGGACAGGGGGCCTTTTAAGCGGCTACACCTTC; cdr3_aa: CAWSRTGGLLSGYTF; d_call: TRBD1; v_call: TRBV30; clone_size: .; j_call: TRBJ1-2
cdr3_nt: TGCGCCAGCAGCTTGGAAGGGGGTCTAACTGAAGCTTTCTTT; cdr3_aa: CASSLEGGLTEAFF; d_call: .; v_call: TRBV5-1; clone_size: .; j_call: TRBJ1-1
cdr3_nt: TGTGCCAGCAGCGTGACAGATAGCAATCAGCCCCAGCATTTT; cdr3_aa: CASSVTDSNQPQHF; d_call: .; v_call: TRBV9; clone_size: .; j_call: TRBJ1-5
cdr3_nt: TGTGCCTGGAGTGTTGGACAGGGCGGTTGGCAGCCCCAGCATTTT; cdr3_aa: CAWSVGQGGWQPQHF; d_call: TRBD1; v_call: TRBV30; clone_size: .; j_call: TRBJ1-5
cdr3_nt: TGTGCCAGCAGTTTGGGACAGGGGGTCGGATATGGCTACACCTTC; cdr3_aa: CASSLGQGVGYGYTF; d_call: TRBD1; v_call: TRBV27; clone_size: .; j_call: TRBJ1-2
cdr3_nt: TGCAGCGTTGAAGATGAGGGGGTTAGGGAGCAGTTCTTC; cdr3_aa: CSVEDEGVREQFF; d_call: .; v_call: TRBV29-1; clone_size: .; j_call: TRBJ2-1
cdr3_nt: TGTGCCAGCAGCTTACAGCGGGAAGCTTTCTTT; cdr3_aa: CASSLQREAFF; d_call: .; v_call: TRBV6-6; clone_size: few; j_call: TRBJ1-1
cdr3_nt: TGTGCCAGCAGGGCGATGGACACCCTTAGCAATCAGCCCCAGCATTTT; cdr3_aa: CASRAMDTLSNQPQHF; d_call: .; v_call: TRBV28; clone_size: .; j_call: TRBJ1-5
cdr3_nt: TGCGCCAGCAGCTGGGGGGACAGGGACACAGGAGGCTACACCTTC; cdr3_aa: CASSWGDRDTGGYTF; d_call: TRBD1; v_call: TRBV5-1; clone_size: .; j_call: TRBJ1-2
cdr3_nt: TGCGCCAGCAGCTTCGGCGGAGACCAGGGGGAGACCCAGTACTTC; cdr3_aa: CASSFGGDQGETQYF; d_call: .; v_call: TRBV5-1; clone_size: .; j_call: TRBJ2-5
cdr3_nt: TGTGCCAGCAGGAAAACAGGGGGCGCGAACACTGAAGCTTTCTTT; cdr3_aa: CASRKTGGANTEAFF; d_call: TRBD1; v_call: TRBV28; clone_size: .; j_call: TRBJ1-1
cdr3_nt: TGTGCCAGCAGGCCGGGACAGGCTTCCTACGAGCAGTACTTC; cdr3_aa: CASRPGQASYEQYF; d_call: TRBD1; v_call: TRBV28; clone_size: .; j_call: TRBJ2-7
cdr3_nt: TGTGCCAGCATGTGGACAGGGGGCTCCTACGAGCAGTACTTC; cdr3_aa: CASMWTGGSYEQYF; d_call: TRBD1; v_call: TRBV27; clone_size: .; j_call: TRBJ2-7
cdr3_nt: TGTGCCAGCAGTTACTCGACTAGCGGGAGCACCGGGGAGCTGTTTTTT; cdr3_aa: CASSYSTSGSTGELFF; d_call: TRBD2; v_call: TRBV6-5; clone_size: medium-sized; j_call: TRBJ2-2
cdr3_nt: TGTGCCACCCTCGGGACTAGCGGGGGGTCCATGGAGCTGTTTTTT; cdr3_aa: CATLGTSGGSMELFF; d_call: TRBD2; v_call: TRBV19; clone_size: .; j_call: TRBJ2-2
cdr3_nt: TGTGCCAGCAGCGTAAGGAGAACGAGGGGGACACCCTACGCGGACGGCTACACCTTC; cdr3_aa: CASSVRRTRGTPYADGYTF; d_call: .; v_call: TRBV9; clone_size: .; j_call: TRBJ1-2
cdr3_nt: TGCGCCAGCAGCTTCAACGGCAGGGTATCAACTAATGAAAAACTGTTTTTT; cdr3_aa: CASSFNGRVSTNEKLFF; d_call: .; v_call: TRBV5-1; clone_size: .; j_call: TRBJ1-4
cdr3_nt: TGTGCCAGCAGCGAAGGGGCGACAACAGGGGGCGGGGAGCTGTTTTTT; cdr3_aa: CASSEGATTGGGELFF; d_call: TRBD1; v_call: TRBV11-3; clone_size: .; j_call: TRBJ2-2
cdr3_nt: TGCGCCAGCAGCCCCCTCCCTAGCCCCTCCTACGAGCAGTACTTC; cdr3_aa: CASSPLPSPSYEQYF; d_call: .; v_call: TRBV4-1; clone_size: .; j_call: TRBJ2-7
cdr3_nt: TGCGCCAGCAGCGTAGTTCCTAGCGGTGAGACCCAGTACTTC; cdr3_aa: CASSVVPSGETQYF; d_call: TRBD2; v_call: TRBV9; clone_size: .; j_call: TRBJ2-5
cdr3_nt: TGTGCCAGCAGTTTCGACACTGAAGCTTTCTTT; cdr3_aa: CASSFDTEAFF; d_call: .; v_call: TRBV7-9; clone_size: .; j_call: TRBJ1-1
cdr3_nt: TGTGCCATCAGTGAGAGGGGGCGCGAGCAGTACTTC; cdr3_aa: CAISERGREQYF; d_call: TRBD1; v_call: TRBV10-3; clone_size: .; j_call: TRBJ2-7
cdr3_nt: TGTGCCAGCAGTTACTTGGGACAGGGGGCCTATGGCTACACCTTC; cdr3_aa: CASSYLGQGAYGYTF; d_call: TRBD1; v_call: TRBV6-6; clone_size: .; j_call: TRBJ1-2
cdr3_nt: TGTGCCAGCAGTCCATTTCCTCGGGGCTCCTACGAGCAGTACTTC; cdr3_aa: CASSPFPRGSYEQYF; d_call: .; v_call: TRBV6-5; clone_size: .; j_call: TRBJ2-7
cdr3_nt: TGTGCCAGTTCGAGCGACAGGGAACAGCCCCAGCATTTT; cdr3_aa: CASSSDREQPQHF; d_call: TRBD1; v_call: TRBV19; clone_size: once; j_call: TRBJ1-5
cdr3_nt: TGTGCCAGTAGTATGTTGGGACAGCTGAACACTGAAGCTTTCTTT; cdr3_aa: CASSMLGQLNTEAFF; d_call: TRBD1; v_call: TRBV19; clone_size: .; j_call: TRBJ1-1
cdr3_nt: TGTGCCAGCAGCGTAGGCGGGGATAATCAGCCCCAGCATTTT; cdr3_aa: CASSVGGDNQPQHF; d_call: .; v_call: TRBV9; clone_size: .; j_call: TRBJ1-5
cdr3_nt: TGTGCCAGCAGCTTGGCGGCAGGGTCATGGTTCGAGCAGTACTTC; cdr3_aa: CASSLAAGSWFEQYF; d_call: .; v_call: TRBV5-5; clone_size: .; j_call: TRBJ2-7
cdr3_nt: TGTGCCAGCACTCGGGACTTAAATGAAAAACTGTTTTTT; cdr3_aa: CASTRDLNEKLFF; d_call: .; v_call: TRBV28; clone_size: .; j_call: TRBJ1-4
cdr3_nt: TGTGCCAGCAGTTTTCGGACTAGCGGGGGCCCCTCGAACACCGGGGAGCTGTTTTTT; cdr3_aa: CASSFRTSGGPSNTGELFF; d_call: TRBD2; v_call: TRBV2; clone_size: once; j_call: TRBJ2-2
cdr3_nt: TGTGCCAGCAGCCCTGGACAGCCAACTAATGAAAAACTGTTTTTT; cdr3_aa: CASSPGQPTNEKLFF; d_call: .; v_call: TRBV7-9; clone_size: .; j_call: TRBJ1-4
cdr3_nt: TGTGCCAGCAGCCCTATCCCGGGGGAAAAACTGTTTTTT; cdr3_aa: CASSPIPGEKLFF; d_call: .; v_call: TRBV7-3; clone_size: .; j_call: TRBJ1-4
cdr3_nt: TGTGCCAGCTCTCGAACGGGGGGAACTAATGAAAAACTGTTTTTT; cdr3_aa: CASSRTGGTNEKLFF; d_call: .; v_call: TRBV18; clone_size: .; j_call: TRBJ1-4
cdr3_nt: TGTGCCTGGAGTGGGCAGGTCAATCAGCCCCAGCATTTT; cdr3_aa: CAWSGQVNQPQHF; d_call: .; v_call: TRBV30; clone_size: .; j_call: TRBJ1-5
cdr3_nt: TGTGCCAGCTCACGGTACAGGGGGCAGGAGACCCAGTACTTC; cdr3_aa: CASSRYRGQETQYF; d_call: TRBD1; v_call: TRBV18; clone_size: .; j_call: TRBJ2-5
cdr3_nt: TGTGCCAGCAGTGATCGGGACACCCTGGCTGTCACCTTC; cdr3_aa: CASSDRDTLAVTF; d_call: .; v_call: TRBV6-1; clone_size: .; j_call: TRBJ1-2
cdr3_nt: TGCGCCAGCAGCCAAGCCCCCGGGACAGGGGGCTACAATGAGCAGTTCTTC; cdr3_aa: CASSQAPGTGGYNEQFF; d_call: TRBD1; v_call: TRBV4-3; clone_size: .; j_call: TRBJ2-1